This is a list of T cell receptor beta chains from one sample in a study of PD-L1 blockade in urothelial cancer. Sequenced by immunoSEQ multiplex PCR; TCRdb stores in-frame clones only, minus some. The sample holds about 110,000 clones, approximately 85% seen once. Sequencing used PBMCs, obtained around atezolizumab (anti-PD-L1) treatment. The receptors originated from a man over 45 with urothelial cancer. Both conserved end residues are part of each CDR3. The D gene is left open where the match is weak. Expanded clones get a size class; other rows say once, few or many, or leave the size out.

v_call	j_call	clone_size	d_call	cdr3_nt	cdr3_aa
TRBV2	TRBJ2-3	.	TRBD2	TGTGCCAGCAGCGAGGTCCCGGGACTAGCGGGAAGGAATACGCAGTATTTT	CASSEVPGLAGRNTQYF
TRBV6-1	TRBJ2-7	.	TRBD2	TGTGCCAGCAGTGAAGTGGGGGGACTAGCGGTTACCTACGAGCAGTACTTC	CASSEVGGLAVTYEQYF
TRBV7-6	TRBJ2-2	.	TRBD2	TGTGCCAGCAGCTTCCTGGCGGGAGCGGACGGGGAGCTGTTTTTT	CASSFLAGADGELFF
TRBV5-4	TRBJ1-4	.	TRBD1	TGTGCCAGCAGCACGGGGACAGTAGGAGAAAAACTGTTTTTT	CASSTGTVGEKLFF
TRBV18	TRBJ1-2	.	.	TGTGCCAGCTCACCGCGGACAGAGAACTATGGCTACACCTTC	CASSPRTENYGYTF
TRBV9	TRBJ2-7	.	.	TGTGCCAGCAGCCCAAATCGGGACTCCATTTACGAGCAGTACTTC	CASSPNRDSIYEQYF
TRBV7-8	TRBJ2-3	.	TRBD2	TGTGCCAGCAGCTTGGCGGCTAGCGGGGTTGGCACAGATACGCAGTATTTT	CASSLAASGVGTDTQYF
TRBV5-6	TRBJ1-6	.	TRBD1	TGTGCCAGCAGCTTGGACAGGGGGCTAAATTCACCCCTCCACTTT	CASSLDRGLNSPLHF
TRBV7-9	TRBJ2-1	.	.	TGTGCCAGCAGCTTTAGGGGTAGGGTGAATGAGCAGTTCTTC	CASSFRGRVNEQFF
TRBV4-2	TRBJ2-3	.	.	TGTGCCAGCAGCCAAGAGGGGGCTTTCACAGATACGCAGTATTTT	CASSQEGAFTDTQYF
TRBV2	TRBJ1-1	once	.	TGTGCCAGCAGTGAGAGGTTTGGCACTGAAGCTTTCTTT	CASSERFGTEAFF
TRBV18	TRBJ2-1	.	TRBD1	TGTGCCAGCTCACCCCTCCAGACAGGGGATTACAATGAGCAGTTCTTC	CASSPLQTGDYNEQFF
TRBV28	TRBJ1-2	.	TRBD1	TGTGCCTGTCAGACAGGGTTTGAGGGCTACACCTTC	CACQTGFEGYTF
TRBV5-1	TRBJ2-6	.	TRBD1	TGCGCCAGCAGCTTTGGGACAGGGCCTTCTGGGGCCAACGTCCTGACTTTC	CASSFGTGPSGANVLTF
TRBV7-2	TRBJ2-5	.	.	TGTGCCAGCAGCCGGGTCTATGGTGAGACCCAGTACTTC	CASSRVYGETQYF
TRBV5-8	TRBJ1-3	.	.	TGTGCCAGCAGCTCCACAAACACAGGGTTAAACACCATATATTTT	CASSSTNTGLNTIYF
TRBV9	TRBJ2-7	.	.	TGTGCCAGCAGCCCAGGGTTTCACGAGCAGTACTTC	CASSPGFHEQYF
TRBV6-6	TRBJ1-4	.	.	TGTGCCAGCAACCAACAGGCAGAAAAACTGTTTTTT	CASNQQAEKLFF
TRBV28	TRBJ2-5	.	.	TGTGCCAGCAGTTTAAGTAGCGATACAAACCAAGAGACCCAGTACTTC	CASSLSSDTNQETQYF
TRBV19	TRBJ2-6	.	.	TGTGCCAGTAGTATAATACCAGGGCACCCGTCTTTC	CASSIIPGHPSF
TRBV28	TRBJ2-2	.	TRBD1	TGTGCCAGCAATCAGGGGGCCCCGGGAACCGGGGAGCTGTTTTTT	CASNQGAPGTGELFF
TRBV5-1	TRBJ2-6	.	.	TGCGCCAGCACGTCCGGGGGAACTTTCTCTGGGGCCAACGTCCTGACTTTC	CASTSGGTFSGANVLTF
TRBV5-6	TRBJ2-7	.	TRBD1	TGTGCCAGCAGCGTGACAGGGGTCTACGAGCAGTACTTC	CASSVTGVYEQYF
TRBV7-6	TRBJ2-3	.	TRBD2	TGTGCCAGCAGCTTAGTAGCGGGAGCCACAGATACGCAGTATTTT	CASSLVAGATDTQYF
TRBV28	TRBJ1-5	.	.	TGTGCCAGCGGAACGGACACCGAAAGGAATCAGCCCCAGCATTTT	CASGTDTERNQPQHF
TRBV29-1	TRBJ2-7	.	.	TGCCCAGGGGTCTGTGGATACGAGCAGTACTTC	CPGVCGYEQYF